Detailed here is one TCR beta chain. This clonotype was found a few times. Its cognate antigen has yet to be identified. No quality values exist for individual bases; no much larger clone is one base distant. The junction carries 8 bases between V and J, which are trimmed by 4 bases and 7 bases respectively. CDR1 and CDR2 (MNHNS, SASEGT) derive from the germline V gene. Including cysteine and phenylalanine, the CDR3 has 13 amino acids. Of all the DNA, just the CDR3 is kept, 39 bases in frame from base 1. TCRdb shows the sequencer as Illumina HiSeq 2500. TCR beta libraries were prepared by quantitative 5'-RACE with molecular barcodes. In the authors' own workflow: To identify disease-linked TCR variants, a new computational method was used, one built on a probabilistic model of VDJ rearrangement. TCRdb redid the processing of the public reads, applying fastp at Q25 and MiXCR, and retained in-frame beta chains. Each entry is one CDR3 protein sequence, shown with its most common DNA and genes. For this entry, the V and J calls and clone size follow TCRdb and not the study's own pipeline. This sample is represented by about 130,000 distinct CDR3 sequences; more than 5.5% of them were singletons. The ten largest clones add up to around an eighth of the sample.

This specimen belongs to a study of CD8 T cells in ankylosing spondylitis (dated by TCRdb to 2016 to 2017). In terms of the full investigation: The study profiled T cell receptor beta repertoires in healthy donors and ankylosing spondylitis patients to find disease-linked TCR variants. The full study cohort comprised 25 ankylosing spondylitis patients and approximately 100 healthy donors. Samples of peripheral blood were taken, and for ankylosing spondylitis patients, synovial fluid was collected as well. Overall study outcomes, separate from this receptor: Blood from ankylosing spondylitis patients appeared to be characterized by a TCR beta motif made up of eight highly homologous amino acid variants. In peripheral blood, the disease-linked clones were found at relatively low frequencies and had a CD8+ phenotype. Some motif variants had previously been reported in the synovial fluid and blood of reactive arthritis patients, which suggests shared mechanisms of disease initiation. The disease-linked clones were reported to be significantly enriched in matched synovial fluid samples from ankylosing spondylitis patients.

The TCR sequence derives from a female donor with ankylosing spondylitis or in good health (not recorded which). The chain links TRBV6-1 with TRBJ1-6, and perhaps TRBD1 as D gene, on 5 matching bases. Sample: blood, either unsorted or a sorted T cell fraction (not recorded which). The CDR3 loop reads CASSGDGNSPLHF. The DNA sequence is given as TGTGCCAGCAGTGGGGACGGAAATTCACCCCTCCACTTT.